The source of this T cell receptor (beta chain) is a study of cytomegalovirus exposure and HLA in healthy donors. Findings of the study overall: Per published reports, the classifier diagnosed cytomegalovirus status with high specificity and sensitivity. In vitro experiments confirmed that a few CMV-associated chains were specific for CMV antigens.

The CDR3 consists of 16 residues. Looked up from germline, CDR1 is SGHVS and CDR2 is FNYEAQ. V shed 1 base and J shed 0 bases, with 13 bases lying between them. The table lists this clone with a few counts. Its target is unknown. Using immunoSEQ multiplex PCR, the repertoire was profiled, and TCRdb retains in-frame clones only, with some absent. The table includes over 110,000 clones, roughly 86% detected once. Sequencing input: PBMCs. The gene calls are TRBV7-6 and TRBJ2-7; D gene uncertain. The clonotype was recovered from a man between 18 and 29 years old in good health and CMV-seropositive. The CDR3 DNA follows: TGTGCCAGCAGCTTAGTCCGGCAGTCGGGCTCCTACGAGCAGTACTTC. The encoded protein is CASSLVRQSGSYEQYF.